Below are 8 T cell receptor beta chains sequenced from a single sample in a study of early T cells in non-severe SARS-CoV-2 infection. TCRdb re-derived calls from the 5' RACE reads in MiXCR, one entry per CDR3 protein. The table shows around 110,000 distinct CDR3 sequences, with 11% occurring only once. Sequenced material: whole blood. Source of these receptors: an adult who was a healthcare worker with PCR-confirmed SARS-CoV-2 infection or an uninfected control (not recorded which).

This clonotype was observed at least ten times. V is TRBV7-2 and J is TRBJ2-1, with TRBD2 matching 14 bases. Germline V lookup: CDR1 SGHTA, CDR2 FQGNSA. This CDR3 comprises 16 residues. Germline trimming cut 4 bases from V and 8 bases from J; bases unmatched to any gene: 7. Written as DNA, the CDR3 is TGTGCCAGCAGCTCGCACGGGACTAGCGGGGGCCATGAGCAGTTCTTC. It codes for CASSSHGTSGGHEQFF.

This clonotype was detected only a few times. The V call is TRBV21-1, the J call TRBJ2-7; TRBD1 was called by the table and not checked on the DNA. TRBV21-1 is a listed pseudogene. The CDR3 extends over 15 amino acids. CDR3 DNA: TGTGCCAGCAGCTCCAGGGGGAAAGAATCCTACGAGCAGTACTTC. Translating gives CASSSRGKESYEQYF.

This clonotype occurred a few times. CDR3 bases: TGTGCCAGCAGTTACCCGGGACTCCCGGGGGAGCTGTTTTTT. Its protein product is CASSYPGLPGELFF. This chain uses TRBV6-2 or TRBV6-3 with TRBJ2-2, with TRBD2 as a possible D gene (6 bases). The V end lost 2 bases, the J end lost 8 bases, and 12 bases lay between the germline ends. This CDR3 is 14 amino acids long. From germline, CDR1 is MNHEY and CDR2 SVGEGT.

This clonotype was counted only a few times. The genes are TRBV6-5 and TRBJ1-2, with D unresolved. The CDR3 has 11 residues. V dropped 0 bases and J dropped 6 bases, with 2 bases sitting between them. Germline assignment: CDR1 MNHEY and CDR2 SVGAGI. This chain's CDR3 is CASSYSNGYTF. The CDR3 coding sequence is TGTGCCAGCAGTTACTCGAATGGCTACACCTTC.

This clonotype was counted only a few times. This chain links TRBV6-2 or TRBV6-3 with TRBJ2-2; TRBD1 might be the D (5 bases). Trimming shortened V by 2 bases and J by 5 bases, and 12 bases separated the two germline ends. The CDR3 loop spans 15 amino acids. The V gene's germline CDR1 is MNHEY and CDR2 SVGEGT. CDR3 bases: TGTGCCAGCAGTTACCCAGTGTGGACAACCGGGGAGCTGTTTTTT. Its translation is CASSYPVWTTGELFF.

In its sample, this clonotype was seen a few times. The CDR3 DNA reads TGTGCCAGCAGTTTCCGGGACAGGTTAACCTACGAGCAGTACTTC. It codes for CASSFRDRLTYEQYF. This sequence joins TRBV28 and TRBJ2-7; 8 bases map to TRBD1. V trimming: 3 bases; J trimming: 2 bases; junction bases outside the gene matches: 6. Germline assignment: CDR1 MDHEN and CDR2 SYDVKM. The CDR3 is 15 amino acids.

In its sample, this clonotype was seen a few times. The chain employs TRBV20-1 and TRBJ1-2; 9 bases align to TRBD1. V shed 0 bases and J 1 base; nucleotides not matched to a gene: 3. Germline-derived CDR1 and CDR2 are DFQATT and SNEGSKA (reference sequence). This CDR3 contains 15 residues. CDR3 nucleotide sequence: TGCAGTGCTAGAGACCCGGGACAGGGTAACTATGGCTACACCTTC. Its protein product is CSARDPGQGNYGYTF.

In this sample, this clonotype turned up a few times. The chain uses TRBV19 and TRBJ2-1, with 8 bases that match TRBD2. The CDR3 is made up of 16 amino acids. V was clipped by 4 bases and J by 9 bases; unmatched bases: 14. From germline, CDR1 is LNHDA and CDR2 SQIVND (reference sequence). The CDR3 loop is CASSNREGRETSEQFF. The CDR3 DNA follows: TGTGCCAGTAGTAATCGGGAGGGAAGGGAGACAAGTGAGCAGTTCTTC.